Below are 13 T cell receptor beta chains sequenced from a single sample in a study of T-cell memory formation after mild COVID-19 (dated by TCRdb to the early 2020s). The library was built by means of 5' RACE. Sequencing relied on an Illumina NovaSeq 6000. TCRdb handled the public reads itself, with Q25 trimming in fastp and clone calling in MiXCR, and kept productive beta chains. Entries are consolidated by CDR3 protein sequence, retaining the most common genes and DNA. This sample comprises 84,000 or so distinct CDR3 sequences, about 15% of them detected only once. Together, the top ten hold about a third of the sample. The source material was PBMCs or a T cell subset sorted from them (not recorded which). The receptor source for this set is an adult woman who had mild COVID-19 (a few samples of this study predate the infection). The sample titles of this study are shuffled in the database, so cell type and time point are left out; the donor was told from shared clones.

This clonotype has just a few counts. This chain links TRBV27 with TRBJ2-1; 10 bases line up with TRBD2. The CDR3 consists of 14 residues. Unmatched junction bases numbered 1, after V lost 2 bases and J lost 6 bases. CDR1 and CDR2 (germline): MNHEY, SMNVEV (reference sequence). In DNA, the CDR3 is TGTGCCAGCAGTTTAATAGCGGGAGGCAATGAGCAGTTCTTC. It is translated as CASSLIAGGNEQFF.

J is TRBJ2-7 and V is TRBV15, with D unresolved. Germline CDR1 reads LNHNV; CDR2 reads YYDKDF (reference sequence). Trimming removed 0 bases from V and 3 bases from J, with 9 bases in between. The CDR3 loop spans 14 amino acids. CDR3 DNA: TGTGCCACCAGCAGAGATGTACAGCTCTACGAGCAGTACTTC. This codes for CATSRDVQLYEQYF.

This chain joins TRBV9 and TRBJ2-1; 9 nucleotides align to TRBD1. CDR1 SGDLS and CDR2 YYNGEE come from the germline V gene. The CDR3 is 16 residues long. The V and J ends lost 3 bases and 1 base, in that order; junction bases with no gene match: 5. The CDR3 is CASSAGTGKSYNEQFF. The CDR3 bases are TGTGCCAGCAGCGCTGGGACAGGGAAATCCTACAATGAGCAGTTCTTC.

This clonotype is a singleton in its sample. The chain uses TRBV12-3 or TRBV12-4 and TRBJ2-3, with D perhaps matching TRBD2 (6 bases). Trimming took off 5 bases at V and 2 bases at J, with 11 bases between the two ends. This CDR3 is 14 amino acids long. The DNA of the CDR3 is TGTGCCAGCAGTACTAGCTCTCTCACAGATACGCAGTATTTT. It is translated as CASSTSSLTDTQYF.

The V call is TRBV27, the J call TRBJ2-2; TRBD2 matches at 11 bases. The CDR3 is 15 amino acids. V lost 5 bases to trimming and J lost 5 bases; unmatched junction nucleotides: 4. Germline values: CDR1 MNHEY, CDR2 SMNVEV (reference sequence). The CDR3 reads CASSLWTSGTGELFF. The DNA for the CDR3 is TGTGCCAGCAGTCTGTGGACTAGCGGGACCGGGGAGCTGTTTTTT.

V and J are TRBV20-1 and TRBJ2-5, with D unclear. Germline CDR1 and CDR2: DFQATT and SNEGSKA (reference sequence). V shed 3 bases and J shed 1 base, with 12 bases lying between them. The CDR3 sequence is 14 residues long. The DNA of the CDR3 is TGCAGTGCTAGCCCGGACGGGTTCCAAGAGACCCAGTACTTC. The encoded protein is CSASPDGFQETQYF.

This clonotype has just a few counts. DNA for the CDR3: TGCGCCAGCAGCCAAGGAGGGGCCTCCTCCTACGAGCAGTACTTC. It yields the protein CASSQGGASSYEQYF. The chain carries TRBV4-1 and TRBJ2-7; D is perhaps TRBD1 or TRBD2 (5 bases each). With 1 base removed from V and 0 bases from J, the gap between germline ends came to 10 bases. The CDR3 is 15 residues long. Per the germline V gene, CDR1 is MGHRA and CDR2 is YSYEKL.

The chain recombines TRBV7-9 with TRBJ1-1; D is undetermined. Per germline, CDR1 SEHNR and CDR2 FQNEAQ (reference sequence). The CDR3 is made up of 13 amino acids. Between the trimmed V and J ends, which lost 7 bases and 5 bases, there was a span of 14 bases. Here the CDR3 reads CASTDSGETEAFF. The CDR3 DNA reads TGTGCCAGCACCGACTCGGGTGAAACTGAAGCTTTCTTT.

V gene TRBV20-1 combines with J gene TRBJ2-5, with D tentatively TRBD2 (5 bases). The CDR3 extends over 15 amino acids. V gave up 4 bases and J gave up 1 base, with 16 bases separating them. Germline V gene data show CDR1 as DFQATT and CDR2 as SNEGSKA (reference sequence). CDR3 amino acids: CSATPEGARQETQYF. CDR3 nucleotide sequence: TGCAGTGCTACCCCAGAGGGAGCGCGCCAAGAGACCCAGTACTTC.

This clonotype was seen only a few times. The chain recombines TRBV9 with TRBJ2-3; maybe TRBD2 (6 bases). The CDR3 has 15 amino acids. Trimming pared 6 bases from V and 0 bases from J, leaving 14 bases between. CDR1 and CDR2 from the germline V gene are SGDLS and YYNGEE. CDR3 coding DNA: TGTGCCAGCACCCAGGAGGGGTGGAGCACAGATACGCAGTATTTT. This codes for CASTQEGWSTDTQYF.

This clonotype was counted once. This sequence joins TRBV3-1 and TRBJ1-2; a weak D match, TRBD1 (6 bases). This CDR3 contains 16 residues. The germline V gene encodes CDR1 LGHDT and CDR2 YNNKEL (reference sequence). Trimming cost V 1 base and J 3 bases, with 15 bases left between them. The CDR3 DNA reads TGTGCCAGCAGCCAAGTCACAGGGCCGCCGGACTATGGCTACACCTTC. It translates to CASSQVTGPPDYGYTF. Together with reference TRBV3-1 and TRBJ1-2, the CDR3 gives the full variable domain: DTAVSQTPKYLVTQMGNDKSIKCEQNLGHDTMYWYKQDSKKFLKIMFSYNNKELIINETVPNRFSPKSPDKAHLNLHINSLELGDSAVYFCASSQVTGPPDYGYTFGSGTRLTVV.

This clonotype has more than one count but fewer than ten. CDR3 residues: CASSDRGGRPQHF. The CDR3 nucleotides are TGTGCCAGCAGTGACCGGGGGGGGAGGCCCCAGCATTTT. The chain uses TRBV6-4 and TRBJ1-5, with a tentative D call TRBD1 (5 bases). Germline lookup yields CDR1 MRHNA and CDR2 SNTAGT. The germline V and J ends were trimmed by 2 bases and 9 bases, with 11 bases remaining between them. The CDR3 contains 13 residues.

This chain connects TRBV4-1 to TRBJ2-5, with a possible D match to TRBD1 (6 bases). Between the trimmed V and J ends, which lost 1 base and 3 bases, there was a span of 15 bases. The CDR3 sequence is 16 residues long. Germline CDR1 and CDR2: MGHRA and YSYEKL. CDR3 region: CASSQVFKQGEETQYF. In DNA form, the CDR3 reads TGCGCCAGCAGCCAAGTGTTTAAACAGGGCGAAGAGACCCAGTACTTC.